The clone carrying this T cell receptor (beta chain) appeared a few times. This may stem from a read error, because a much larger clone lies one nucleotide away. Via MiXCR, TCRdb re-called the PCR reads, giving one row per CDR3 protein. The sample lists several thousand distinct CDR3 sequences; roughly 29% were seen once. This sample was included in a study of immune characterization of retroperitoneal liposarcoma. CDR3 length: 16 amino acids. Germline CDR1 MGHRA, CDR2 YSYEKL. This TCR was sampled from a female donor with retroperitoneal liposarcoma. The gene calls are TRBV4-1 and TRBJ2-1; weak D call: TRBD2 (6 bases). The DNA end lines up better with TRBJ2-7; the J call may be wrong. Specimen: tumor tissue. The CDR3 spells CASSQSRDSSYNEQYF. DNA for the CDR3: TGCGCCAGCAGCCAGAGCCGGGACTCCTCCTACAATGAGCAGTACTTC.